Listed here are 23 T cell receptor beta chains from one sample, sequenced in a study of blood T cell repertoires in COVID-19. Sequencing used immunoSEQ multiplex PCR; TCRdb keeps in-frame clones, though not all of them. This sample carries approximately 300,000 clones, approximately 88% of them seen once, and the ten largest clones take around 6%. Source material: peripheral blood. The receptor set was obtained from a young man who had recovered from COVID-19.

This clone came up once. The chain carries TRBV10-3 and TRBJ1-2, with D unclear. The CDR3 contains 12 residues. V was trimmed by 4 bases and J by 1 base, leaving 4 bases between them. Germline assignment: CDR1 ENHRY and CDR2 SYGVKD. CDR3: CAISASNYGYTF. The DNA for the CDR3 is TGTGCCATCAGTGCTAGTAACTATGGCTACACCTTC.

This clone occurred once. The V gene is TRBV3-1 (or the pseudogene TRBV3-2), the J gene TRBJ2-2, with D tentatively TRBD2 (6 bases). V lost 4 bases and J 6 bases, leaving 18 bases between the germline ends. The CDR3 totals 16 residues. Germline loops: CDR1 LGHDT, CDR2 YNNKEL (reference sequence). The CDR3: CASSRSDSGASGELFF. The CDR3 region has the DNA TGTGCCAGCAGCCGGTCCGATAGCGGCGCCTCCGGGGAGCTGTTTTTT.

The rearrangement links TRBV6-5 to TRBJ1-2; 10 positions agree with TRBD1. The CDR3 totals 11 residues. V shed 5 bases, J shed 11 bases, and the junction held 2 bases outside the gene matches. In germline, CDR1 is MNHEY, CDR2 SVGAGI. The CDR3 region has the DNA TGTGCCAGCAGTAGGGACAGGGGTTACACCTTC. Its protein product is CASSRDRGYTF.

The CDR3 loop is CASSLQGDGEKLFF. DNA for the CDR3: TGCGCCAGCAGCTTACAGGGGGACGGTGAAAAACTGTTTTTT. The chain uses TRBV5-1 and TRBJ1-4; 8 bases align to TRBD1. There are 14 residues in the CDR3. Germline CDR1 SGHRS, CDR2 YFSETQ. V trimming: 2 bases; J trimming: 7 bases; junction bases outside the gene matches: 4.

This clone was recorded once. The chain is built from TRBV5-4 and TRBJ2-1, with 16 bases identical to TRBD2. Trimming removed 3 bases from V and 8 bases from J; junction bases left unmatched: 8. CDR1 SGHNT and CDR2 YYREEE come from the germline V gene (reference sequence). This CDR3 has 17 amino acids. CDR3 loop: CASSWAGTSGRAHEQFF. CDR3 bases: TGTGCCAGCAGCTGGGCTGGGACTAGCGGGAGGGCCCATGAGCAGTTCTTC. The complete variable domain, with remaining parts taken from reference TRBV5-4 and TRBJ2-1, reads ETGVTQSPTHLIKTRGQQVTLRCSSQSGHNTVSWYQQALGQGPQFIFQYYREEENGRGNFPPRFSGLQFPNYSSELNVNALELDDSALYLCASSWAGTSGRAHEQFFGPGTRLTVL.

The V gene is TRBV3-1 (or the pseudogene TRBV3-2), the J gene TRBJ1-3; D might be TRBD1 (5 bases). Trimming removed 2 bases from V and 4 bases from J, with 18 bases in between. The CDR3 extends over 17 amino acids. Germline CDR1 reads LGHDT; CDR2 reads YNNKEL (reference sequence). In DNA form, the CDR3 reads TGTGCCAGCAGCCAAATCTCCGGGTCCCGACAGGGAAACACCATATATTTT. It yields the protein CASSQISGSRQGNTIYF.

The rearrangement links TRBV6-4 to TRBJ1-2; possible D gene TRBD1, 5 bases. Germline CDR1 reads MRHNA; CDR2 reads SNTAGT. Trimming removed 0 bases at V and 6 bases at J, with 14 bases between. This CDR3 contains 15 residues. The chain's CDR3 is CASSDSTGGWNGYTF. As DNA, the CDR3 is TGTGCCAGCAGTGACTCGACGGGGGGGTGGAATGGCTACACCTTC.

This clone was recorded once. The gene calls are TRBV11-2 and TRBJ1-5, with 9 bases matching TRBD1. V was clipped by 1 base and J by 4 bases; unmatched bases: 2. The germline V gene has CDR1 SGHAT and CDR2 FQNNGV. CDR3 length: 15 amino acids. The CDR3: CASSLGQGGNQPQHF. The CDR3 region has the DNA TGTGCCAGCAGCTTAGGACAGGGGGGTAATCAGCCCCAGCATTTT.

The rearrangement uses TRBV5-1 and TRBJ1-1; 8 bases are a match to TRBD1. Losses at the gene ends were 3 bases for V and 0 bases for J; bases not matched to a gene: 7. Per the germline V gene, CDR1 is SGHRS and CDR2 is YFSETQ. This CDR3 has 16 amino acids. The DNA for the CDR3 is TGCGCCAGCAGCTGGGGACAGGCCCTCATGAACACTGAAGCTTTCTTT. Protein product: CASSWGQALMNTEAFF.

V usage is TRBV15 and J usage is TRBJ2-7; possible D gene TRBD1, 6 bases. The CDR3 extends over 14 amino acids. Looked up from germline, CDR1 is LNHNV and CDR2 is YYDKDF (reference sequence). Between the trimmed V and J ends, which lost 1 base and 4 bases, there was a span of 11 bases. The CDR3 DNA reads as TGTGCCACCAGCAGAGCAGGGGTTGGTTACGAGCAGTACTTC. It translates to CATSRAGVGYEQYF.

The CDR3 loop is CASSILGQGSSYNEQFF. Here the CDR3 DNA reads TGTGCCAGTAGTATACTTGGACAGGGTTCTTCTTACAATGAGCAGTTCTTC. V gene TRBV19 combines with J gene TRBJ2-1, with TRBD1 identical over 8 bases. V lost 2 bases to trimming and J lost 4 bases; unmatched junction nucleotides: 10. Germline CDR1 is LNHDA and CDR2 is SQIVND (reference sequence). The CDR3 is 17 residues long.

The rearrangement uses TRBV7-2 and TRBJ2-1, with TRBD2 matching over 11 bases. CDR1 SGHTA and CDR2 FQGNSA come from the germline V gene. With 6 bases clipped from V and 10 bases from J, the junction kept 11 bases outside the gene matches. CDR3 length equals 15 residues. The CDR3: CASSGVAGGQVEQFF. CDR3 nucleotide sequence: TGTGCCAGCAGTGGAGTAGCGGGAGGGCAGGTAGAGCAGTTCTTC.

The chain employs TRBV3-1 (or the pseudogene TRBV3-2) and TRBJ2-2, with D possibly matching TRBD2 (5 bases). This CDR3 region has 16 residues. The germline CDR1 and CDR2 sequences are LGHDT and YNNKEL (reference sequence). Between the trimmed V and J ends, which lost 4 bases and 5 bases, there was a span of 17 bases. The CDR3 DNA reads as TGTGCCAGCAGCCCTGGTTCGGAGGACCGTACCGGGGAGCTGTTTTTT. Encoded protein: CASSPGSEDRTGELFF.

V usage is TRBV13 and J usage is TRBJ2-1, with TRBD2 as a possible D gene (5 bases). CDR3 size: 16 residues. Germline-derived CDR1 and CDR2 are PRHDT and FYEKMQ (reference sequence). V lost 4 bases and J lost 7, with 20 bases in between. CDR3 sequence (DNA): TGTGCCAGCAGCTCCCCCCGATCGGGCGGGCTAAATGAGCAGTTCTTC. It encodes CASSSPRSGGLNEQFF.

The V and J genes are TRBV12-5 and TRBJ1-4; TRBD1 matches at 8 bases. The V and J ends lost 5 bases and 8 bases, in that order; junction bases with no gene match: 10. CDR3 length: 15 amino acids. CDR1 and CDR2 (germline): LGHNT, FRNRAP. CDR3 protein: CASGLQGQGGEKLFF. CDR3 DNA sequence: TGTGCTAGTGGTCTCCAAGGACAGGGCGGAGAAAAACTGTTTTTT.

The chain has TRBV4-1 and TRBJ1-5; perhaps TRBD1 as D (5 bases). V dropped 4 bases and J dropped 4 bases, with 20 bases sitting between them. Germline V gene sequence: CDR1 MGHRA, CDR2 YSYEKL. The CDR3 sequence is 17 residues long. In DNA, the CDR3 is TGCGCCAGCAGCCCTGGGGTGGGGCAGGGAACTAATCAGCCCCAGCATTTT. Protein sequence: CASSPGVGQGTNQPQHF.

As regards this clone: Other DNA sequences in this sample translate to the same CDR3. The rearrangement links TRBV5-1 to TRBJ1-1; tentatively, D is TRBD1 (5 bases). Per the germline V gene, CDR1 is SGHRS and CDR2 is YFSETQ. The ends were cut back, 3 bases at V and 1 base at J, with 10 bases in the middle. This CDR3 has 14 residues. The CDR3: CASSSQGGNTEAFF. The CDR3 DNA follows: TGCGCCAGCAGCTCTCAGGGAGGGAACACTGAAGCTTTCTTT.

This chain uses TRBV15 with TRBJ1-3; D gene uncertain. V lost 4 bases and J 0 bases, leaving 4 bases between the germline ends. Looked up from germline, CDR1 is LNHNV and CDR2 is YYDKDF (reference sequence). CDR3 length equals 13 residues. The CDR3 region has the DNA TGTGCCACCAGCATTTACTCTGGAAACACCATATATTTT. It encodes CATSIYSGNTIYF.

This chain connects TRBV19 to TRBJ2-2; 9 nucleotides match TRBD1. There are 16 residues in the CDR3. Germline CDR1 reads LNHDA; CDR2 reads SQIVND (reference sequence). Losses at the gene ends were 5 bases for V and 4 bases for J; bases not matched to a gene: 8. CDR3 DNA: TGTGCCAGTAGTGGGTCCGGGACAGGGTTCACCGGGGAGCTGTTTTTT. Its protein is CASSGSGTGFTGELFF.

The rearrangement links TRBV27 to TRBJ2-7, with D tentatively TRBD1 (6 bases). The V gene's germline CDR1 is MNHEY and CDR2 SMNVEV (reference sequence). V gave up 4 bases and J gave up 6 bases, with 19 bases separating them. There are 15 residues in the CDR3. The CDR3 spells CASSSIRQVPGEQYF. CDR3 bases: TGTGCCAGCAGTTCCATCCGACAGGTTCCGGGCGAGCAGTACTTC.

This chain links TRBV27 with TRBJ2-5; 9 positions match TRBD1. Germline V CDR1 and CDR2: MNHEY, SMNVEV (reference sequence). The CDR3 is 13 amino acids. The V gene end was trimmed by 5 bases and the J gene end by 6 bases; junction bases not matched to a gene: 4. CDR3 in DNA: TGTGCCAGCAGTGCGGGACAGGGAAAGACCCAGTACTTC. Translated, it gives CASSAGQGKTQYF.

This chain links TRBV2 with TRBJ1-2, with D possibly being TRBD1 (6 bases). Germline values: CDR1 SNHLY, CDR2 FYNNEI. The germline V and J ends were trimmed by 0 bases and 6 bases, with 11 bases remaining between them. The length of the CDR3 is 14 residues. As DNA, the CDR3 is TGTGCCAGCAGTGAAGCGGCAGGGGTGAATGGCTACACCTTC. This translates into CASSEAAGVNGYTF. Full variable domain (missing parts from reference TRBV2 and TRBJ1-2): EPEVTQTPSHQVTQMGQEVILRCVPISNHLYFYWYRQILGQKVEFLVSFYNNEISEKSEIFDDQFSVERPDGSNFTLKIRSTKLEDSAMYFCASSEAAGVNGYTFGSGTRLTVV.

Only one count was recorded for this clone. The chain recombines TRBV6-2 or TRBV6-3 with TRBJ2-7, with D possibly matching TRBD1 (5 bases). The germline V gene encodes CDR1 MNHEY and CDR2 SVGEGT. The CDR3 length is 13 residues. V was clipped by 6 bases and J by 0 bases, with 9 bases between them. CDR3 in DNA: TGTGCCAGCAGCATCAGGGACTCCTACGAGCAGTACTTC. Amino acid sequence: CASSIRDSYEQYF.